This TCR beta chain was identified during a study of blood T cell repertoires in COVID-19. Overall study: Whether acute or convalescent, the COVID-19 samples came from the United States, Italy and Spain.

Followed over time, Seattle patients had been enrolled while infection was active. Germline CDR1 and CDR2: SGHTA and FQGNSA. J gave up 2 bases and V 5 bases, and 9 bases lay outside the gene matches. The CDR3 loop spans 16 amino acids. Original analysis: The authors estimated nucleated cell counts from reference gene primer amplification. Assay used: immunoSEQ multiplex PCR; TCRdb lists only in-frame clones, some missing. Clone size and V and J calls were adopted from that table, with D and trimming inferred from the DNA. The data show fewer than 300,000 clones, roughly 84% seen once. The sequenced sample consisted of peripheral blood. This rearrangement joins TRBV7-2 to TRBJ2-3; 8 bases align to TRBD2. This receptor was obtained from a person in their 70s with COVID-19, enrolled during active disease. CDR3 in DNA: TGTGCCAGCAGCCAGACACACGGGGGGGCCACAGATACGCAGTATTTT. Translated, it gives CASSQTHGGATDTQYF.